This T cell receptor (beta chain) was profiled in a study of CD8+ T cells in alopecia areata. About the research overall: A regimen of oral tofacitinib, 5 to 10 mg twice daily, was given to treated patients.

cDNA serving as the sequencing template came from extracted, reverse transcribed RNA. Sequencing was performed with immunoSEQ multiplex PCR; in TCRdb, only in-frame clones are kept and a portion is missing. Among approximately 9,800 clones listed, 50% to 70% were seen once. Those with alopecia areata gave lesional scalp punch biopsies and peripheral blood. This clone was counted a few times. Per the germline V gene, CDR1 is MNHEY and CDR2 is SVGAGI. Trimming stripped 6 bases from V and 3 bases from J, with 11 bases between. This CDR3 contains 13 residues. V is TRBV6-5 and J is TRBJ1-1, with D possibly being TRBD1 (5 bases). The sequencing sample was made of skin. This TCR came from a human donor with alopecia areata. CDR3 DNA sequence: TGTGCCAGCAGCGTCGGGGGGTACACTGAAGCTTTCTTT. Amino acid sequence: CASSVGGYTEAFF.